This entry concerns a single T cell receptor beta chain. PCR primers comprised 60 Vbeta and 13 Jbeta primers. Assay: immunoSEQ multiplex PCR; the TCRdb copy retains only in-frame clones and omits some. The sample has 180,000 or so clones, around four fifths seen once. The data are from a study of cytomegalovirus exposure and HLA in healthy donors. This CDR3 has 12 amino acids. Trimming removed 8 bases at V and 3 bases at J, with 8 bases between. In germline, CDR1 is SNHLY, CDR2 FYNNEI. This clonotype originated in a woman aged 45-60 years in good health and CMV-seropositive. What was sequenced was PBMCs. This sequence joins TRBV2 and TRBJ2-1; D gene ambiguous. The chain's CDR3 is CASDSSYNEQFF. In nucleotides, the CDR3 is TGTGCCAGCGATAGCAGCTACAATGAGCAGTTCTTC.